These T cell receptor beta chains were read from a single sample in a study of T cells in lung cancer brain metastases. The data were produced by immunoSEQ multiplex PCR, yet TCRdb's version contains in-frame clones alone and is incomplete. The data contain over 2,500 clones, 91% of them singletons. Material for sequencing was tumor tissue from the primary lung tumor. The receptors here all came from a man aged 65-85 years with non-small cell lung cancer. Each CDR3 is given with its conserved first and last residue. D genes are given only for firm matches. Size is stated for part of the rows, as once, few or many counts, or as a class when the clone is expanded.

j_call clone_size v_call d_call cdr3_nt cdr3_aa
TRBJ1-1 NA TRBV2 NA TGTGCCAGCAGTCTTACCCTACAGGGTGAAGCTTTCTTT CASSLTLQGEAFF
TRBJ2-7 once TRBV27 NA TGTGCCAGCAGTTTGACCGGGTGGGGGCTAGAACCCTACGAGCAGTACTTC CASSLTGWGLEPYEQYF
TRBJ1-1 NA TRBV6-4 NA TGTGCCAGCAGTCAGGGGAGAGGGACTGAAGCTTTCTTT CASSQGRGTEAFF
TRBJ2-1 NA TRBV6-6 NA TGTGCCAGCAGTCGGCGGAGCTCCTACAATGAGCAGTTCTTC CASSRRSSYNEQFF
TRBJ2-1 NA TRBV30 NA TGTGCCTGGAGTACAGGTTTGTATGAGCAGTTCTTC CAWSTGLYEQFF
TRBJ1-6 NA TRBV19 NA TGTGCCAGTAACGGAGGGCCTGGGAATTCACCCCTCCACTTT CASNGGPGNSPLHF
TRBJ2-7 NA TRBV2 TRBD1 TGTGCCAGCAGGGCTCGGGGGACAGGGAAGAACGAGCAGTACTTC CASRARGTGKNEQYF
TRBJ2-3 NA TRBV5-1 NA TGCGCCAGCAGCTTGAGCGGGACAGCCATCACAGATACGCAGTATTTT CASSLSGTAITDTQYF
TRBJ1-6 NA TRBV2 NA TGTGCCAGCAGGGGCGGGGGGGTTAATAATTCACCCCTCCACTTT CASRGGGVNNSPLHF
TRBJ1-1 NA TRBV5-1 NA TGCGCCAGCAGCTTGGACGGACGGCCGAACACTGAAGCTTTCTTT CASSLDGRPNTEAFF
TRBJ1-2 NA TRBV5-4 NA TGTGCCAGCAGCTTGGCGTGGGGGCGCGGTGGCTACACCTTC CASSLAWGRGGYTF
TRBJ1-1 NA TRBV29-1 TRBD1 TGCAGCTTCGGGACAGGGTCAGGCACTGAAGCTTTCTTT CSFGTGSGTEAFF
TRBJ2-4 NA TRBV7-9 TRBD2 TGTGCCAGCAGCCGCGCCGGGGGGGCCAAAAACATTCAGTACTTC CASSRAGGAKNIQYF
TRBJ2-7 NA TRBV4-3 NA TGCGCCAGCAGCCAAACCATGACAGGCTACGAGCAGTACTTC CASSQTMTGYEQYF
TRBJ1-2 NA TRBV7-9 NA TGTGCCAGCAGCCTCGTGGGGAGCTATGGCTACACCTTC CASSLVGSYGYTF
TRBJ2-7 NA TRBV5-4 TRBD2 TGTGCCAGCAGCCCGGGACTACGATTTACGGACGAGCAGTACTTC CASSPGLRFTDEQYF
TRBJ2-5 NA TRBV2 TRBD2 TGTGCCAGCAGAGAAGCGGGGGGCCGGGTGGGCAAAGAGACCCAGTACTTC CASREAGGRVGKETQYF
TRBJ1-2 NA TRBV18 TRBD1 TGTGCCAGCTCACCGGAGACAGGGGCCCTCTATGGCTACACCTTC CASSPETGALYGYTF
TRBJ1-2 few TRBV19 NA TGTGCCAGTAGTAACCTTCGTGGCTACACCTTC CASSNLRGYTF
TRBJ2-2 few TRBV4-3 NA TGCGCCAGCAGCCAACATCTTAAGAACACCGGGGAGCTGTTTTTT CASSQHLKNTGELFF
TRBJ1-2 NA TRBV7-9 NA TGTGCCAGCCCGGGGGGGCACCACTATGGCTACACCTTC CASPGGHHYGYTF
TRBJ1-1 few TRBV27 NA TGTGCCAGCAGCCCCCTTAGGGGCAGGGATATGAACACTGAAGCTTTCTTT CASSPLRGRDMNTEAFF
TRBJ1-1 NA TRBV29-1 NA TGCAGCGCCCGACTTGGGACGGCCATGAACACTGAAGCTTTCTTT CSARLGTAMNTEAFF
TRBJ1-2 NA TRBV27 NA TGTGCCAGCAGTTTATCGTTCGGATACGGCTACACCTTC CASSLSFGYGYTF
TRBJ2-3 NA TRBV6-6 TRBD2 TGTGCCAGCAGTTACACAAACGGGAGGGATACGCAGTATTTT CASSYTNGRDTQYF